The 22 T cell receptor beta chains below come from one sample, sequenced in a study of CD8 T cells in Susac syndrome. RNA totalling about 0.45 to 1 ug underwent reverse transcription with random hexamers. MiXCR, applied by TCRdb to the immunoSEQ multiplex PCR reads, yields one record per CDR3 protein. The data hold under 200,000 distinct CDR3 sequences, with about 95% observed a single time. Sequencing used CD4+ T cells from PBMCs. These receptor sequences come from a human donor in good health.

The J gene is TRBJ2-3, the V gene TRBV28, with a tentative D call TRBD1 (5 bases). From germline, CDR1 is MDHEN and CDR2 SYDVKM. Trimming took 10 bases from V and 6 from J, leaving 14 bases between them. The length of the CDR3 is 12 residues. The CDR3 protein is CATGPGWDTQYF. The CDR3 DNA sequence: TGTGCCACCGGGCCAGGGTGGGATACGCAGTATTTT. Complete variable domain (other parts from reference TRBV28 and TRBJ2-3): DVKVTQSSRYLVKRTGEKVFLECVQDMDHENMFWYRQDPGLGLRLIYFSYDVKMKEKGDIPEGYSVSREKKERFSLILESASTNQTSMYLCATGPGWDTQYFGPGTRLTVL.

This clonotype was counted a single time. The rearrangement uses TRBV20-1 and TRBJ1-6; D might be TRBD1 (6 bases). V shed 6 bases and J shed 4 bases, with 16 bases lying between them. CDR1 and CDR2 (germline): DFQATT, SNEGSKA (reference sequence). This CDR3 contains 15 residues. The CDR3 protein is CSARGGQGYNSPLHF. CDR3 DNA: TGCAGTGCCCGAGGGGGGCAGGGGTATAATTCACCCCTCCACTTT.

The V call is TRBV3-1, the J call TRBJ2-3; TRBD1 agrees at 9 bases. V shed 4 bases and J 2 bases; nucleotides not matched to a gene: 1. Germline values: CDR1 LGHDT, CDR2 YNNKEL (reference sequence). The CDR3 runs to 14 residues. The chain's CDR3 is CASSRTGVTDTQYF. CDR3 DNA: TGTGCCAGCAGCCGGACAGGGGTCACAGATACGCAGTATTTT.

The chain uses TRBV29-1 and TRBJ1-1; D is ambiguous. V shed 4 bases and J shed 3 bases, with 12 bases lying between them. Germline CDR1 is SQVTM and CDR2 is ANQGSEA. The CDR3 spans 13 residues. The chain's CDR3 is CSVARAEDTEAFF. CDR3 bases: TGCAGCGTTGCGCGGGCGGAAGACACTGAAGCTTTCTTT.

V and J are TRBV3-1 and TRBJ2-5, with 12 nucleotides matching TRBD2. CDR1 is LGHDT and CDR2 is YNNKEL in the germline V gene (reference sequence). J was trimmed by 5 bases and V by 8 bases; bases with no gene match: 9. The CDR3 contains 15 residues. The CDR3 nucleotides are TGTGCCAGCGGACCACTAGCGGGGGGTTCGGAGACCCAGTACTTC. As protein: CASGPLAGGSETQYF.

The CDR3 DNA reads TGTGCCAGCAGCGTAGATTGGAATCGGGTAGGCGAGCAGTACTTC. Its protein is CASSVDWNRVGEQYF. V usage is TRBV9 and J usage is TRBJ2-7; D gene unclear. The length of the CDR3 is 15 residues. The germline CDR1 and CDR2 sequences are SGDLS and YYNGEE. V was trimmed by 0 bases and J by 6 bases, leaving 16 bases between them.

The chain is built from TRBV30 and TRBJ2-7; no definite D call. Germline assignment: CDR1 GTSNPN and CDR2 SVGIG (reference sequence). This CDR3 region has 14 residues. Deletions cut 1 base from V and 2 bases from J, with 12 bases between. CDR3 protein: CAWSGPTVAYEQYF. CDR3 coding DNA: TGTGCCTGGAGTGGCCCTACAGTCGCCTACGAGCAGTACTTC.

The V gene is TRBV12-3 or TRBV12-4, the J gene TRBJ2-1; D could derive from TRBD1 or TRBD2 (5 bases each). The CDR3 is 14 residues long. Deletions cut 1 base from V and 5 bases from J, with 9 bases between. The CDR3 nucleotides read TGTGCCAGCAGTTTAGGTGGGGGTAACAATGAGCAGTTCTTC. This codes for CASSLGGGNNEQFF.

The genes are TRBV19 and TRBJ2-7; D is unresolved. Germline values: CDR1 LNHDA, CDR2 SQIVND (reference sequence). Trimming pared 4 bases from V and 3 bases from J, leaving 10 bases between. There are 13 residues in the CDR3. DNA of the CDR3: TGTGCCAGTAGTACCGAGGTCCACTACGAGCAGTACTTC. This translates into CASSTEVHYEQYF.

The chain combines TRBV7-2 with TRBJ2-5; TRBD1 matches 8 bases. This CDR3 has 16 residues. The ends lost 0 bases at V and 2 bases at J; junction bases unmatched: 5. CDR1 and CDR2 from the germline V gene are SGHTA and FQGNSA. CDR3 sequence reads: CASSLAAGGGQETQYF. The CDR3, as DNA: TGTGCCAGCAGCTTAGCGGCAGGGGGCGGACAAGAGACCCAGTACTTC. The whole variable domain, remainder taken from reference TRBV7-2 and TRBJ2-5, is GAGVSQSPSNKVTEKGKDVELRCDPISGHTALYWYRQSLGQGLEFLIYFQGNSAPDKSGLPSDRFSAERTGGSVSTLTIQRTQQEDSAVYLCASSLAAGGGQETQYFGPGTRLLVL.

V gene TRBV4-1 combines with J gene TRBJ2-1; tentative D call: TRBD1 (5 bases). V shed 2 bases and J shed 0 bases, with 14 bases lying between them. Per the germline V gene, CDR1 is MGHRA and CDR2 is YSYEKL. There are 17 residues in the CDR3. CDR3 in amino acids: CASSQRTFSSSYNEQFF. The CDR3, as DNA: TGCGCCAGCAGCCAACGGACATTCTCAAGCTCCTACAATGAGCAGTTCTTC.

The J gene is TRBJ1-1, the V gene TRBV3-1; maybe TRBD1 (5 bases). V was clipped by 7 bases and J by 0 bases, with 12 bases between them. The germline CDR1 and CDR2 sequences are LGHDT and YNNKEL (reference sequence). This CDR3 contains 14 residues. DNA of the CDR3: TGTGCCAGCATGCAGGGAGTGTTGAACACTGAAGCTTTCTTT. Its translation: CASMQGVLNTEAFF.

J is TRBJ2-1 and V is TRBV3-1; D gene unclear. CDR3 length equals 13 residues. Germline CDR1 is LGHDT and CDR2 is YNNKEL (reference sequence). Trimming removed 0 bases from V and 4 bases from J, with 4 bases in between. CDR3: CASSQDRYNEQFF. The CDR3 DNA sequence: TGTGCCAGCAGCCAAGACAGGTACAATGAGCAGTTCTTC.

The chain combines TRBV29-1 with TRBJ2-3; TRBD2 is a possible D gene (6 bases). This CDR3 comprises 12 residues. Trimming took 7 bases from V and 5 from J, leaving 13 bases between them. Germline CDR1 reads SQVTM; CDR2 reads ANQGSEA. The CDR3 protein is CSARWREDTQYF. CDR3 DNA: TGCAGCGCCCGGTGGAGGGAAGATACGCAGTATTTT.

The gene calls are TRBV12-3 or TRBV12-4 and TRBJ1-5, with 8 bases matching TRBD1. Germline trimming cut 6 bases from V and 7 bases from J; bases unmatched to any gene: 8. The CDR3 contains 14 residues. The CDR3 loop reads CASRGQEGGQPQHF. CDR3 bases: TGTGCCAGCAGGGGACAGGAGGGAGGGCAGCCCCAGCATTTT.

The chain combines TRBV19 with TRBJ1-5; 7 nucleotides align to TRBD1. CDR1 and CDR2 (germline): LNHDA, SQIVND (reference sequence). V lost 0 bases, J lost 2 bases, and 4 bases stayed unmatched. The CDR3 is made up of 16 amino acids. The CDR3 loop reads CASSIEGGGGNQPQHF. CDR3 DNA sequence: TGTGCCAGTAGTATAGAGGGAGGGGGCGGCAATCAGCCCCAGCATTTT.

The chain joins TRBV20-1 to TRBJ2-5; 12 nucleotides agree with TRBD2. The V and J ends lost 5 bases and 5 bases, in that order; junction bases with no gene match: 6. The CDR3 runs to 14 residues. Looked up from germline, CDR1 is DFQATT and CDR2 is SNEGSKA (reference sequence). CDR3 DNA sequence: TGCAGTGCTGGGACTAGCGGGTGGACGGAGACCCAGTACTTC. This codes for CSAGTSGWTETQYF.

This clonotype was seen once. The V gene is TRBV6-6, the J gene TRBJ1-6; D not resolved. Trimming cost V 2 bases and J 9 bases, with 8 bases left between them. CDR1 is MNHNY and CDR2 is SVGAGI in the germline V gene (reference sequence). The CDR3 is 13 amino acids. The CDR3 bases are TGTGCCAGCAGTTACACACTCCGTTCACCCCTCCACTTT. Translating it yields CASSYTLRSPLHF.

V and J are TRBV3-1 and TRBJ1-2; D is ambiguous. This CDR3 has 13 residues. Germline-derived CDR1 and CDR2 are LGHDT and YNNKEL (reference sequence). Trimming took 8 bases from V and 3 from J, leaving 13 bases between them. In DNA, the CDR3 is TGTGCCAGCCGCGAAGGAACGGACTATGGCTACACCTTC. It yields the protein CASREGTDYGYTF.

J is TRBJ2-3 and V is TRBV27; TRBD2 is a possible D gene (7 bases). The CDR3 is 16 amino acids. CDR1 is MNHEY and CDR2 is SMNVEV in the germline V gene (reference sequence). V lost 5 bases, J lost 7 bases, and 22 bases lay in between. The CDR3 DNA reads as TGTGCCAGCAGTCTGTTGGCGGGGGCGCTCGGAAATACGCAGTATTTT. This encodes CASSLLAGALGNTQYF.

This clonotype was seen only once. CDR3 sequence (DNA): TGTGCCAGCAGCCAATTGGGGAGCTCCTACGAGCAGTACTTC. It is translated as CASSQLGSSYEQYF. The rearrangement uses TRBV3-1 and TRBJ2-7, with D perhaps matching TRBD2 (5 bases). The V end lost 2 bases, the J end lost 0 bases, and 8 bases lay between the germline ends. The CDR3 is made up of 14 amino acids. From germline, CDR1 is LGHDT and CDR2 YNNKEL (reference sequence).

The rearrangement links TRBV15 to TRBJ2-3, with D perhaps assigned TRBD1 or TRBD2 (5 bases each). Deletions cut 4 bases from V and 1 base from J, with 6 bases between. Per the germline V gene, CDR1 is LNHNV and CDR2 is YYDKDF (reference sequence). The CDR3 consists of 13 residues. The CDR3 here is CATSMGGTDTQYF. As DNA, the CDR3 is TGTGCCACCAGCATGGGGGGCACAGATACGCAGTATTTT.